Detailed here is one TCR beta chain. As yet, its antigen is unknown. The junction departs from germline at one end; a sequencing error may be responsible. The sample comes from a study of STAT5B mutations in CD4+ large granular lymphocyte leukemia. Whole-study results and caveats: Patient CD4-sorted repertoires stayed more clonal than healthy ones after leukemic-clone removal.

Original methodology: Productive clonotypes were detectable down to 2.59 x 10-5 frequency. Only in-frame clones appear in the TCRdb table, and some are missing; sequencing was by immunoSEQ multiplex PCR. V and J calls and clone size come straight from that table; D and trimming were deduced from the DNA. The sample carries more than 40,000 clones, 84% recorded once. Buffy coats from healthy blood donors served as controls. The receptor was derived from a human donor in good health. The material sequenced was CD4+ T cells from blood buffy coats.

CDR3 nucleotides: TGCGCCAGCAGGAAAGGGACAGATGAAAAACTGCTTTTT. It encodes CASRKGTDEKLLF. The chain recombines TRBV5-1 with TRBJ1-4; the match to TRBD1 covers 7 bases. Per germline, CDR1 SGHRS and CDR2 YFSETQ. This CDR3 is built from 13 residues.